This TCR beta chain is drawn from a study of cytomegalovirus exposure and HLA in healthy donors. General observations from the study: The study dropped some indistinguishable V segments, TRBV6-2 and TRBV6-3 among them. Rarity marked most TCR sequences, yet some public TCRs occurred in many donors. HLA alleles were associated with 16,000 or so TCR beta sequences in a later analysis at 0.05 false discovery rate.

With regard to this clone: The antigen remains unidentified.

CDR1 is SGHRS and CDR2 is YFSETQ in the germline V gene. The V and J ends lost 2 bases and 2 bases, in that order; junction bases with no gene match: 14. The CDR3 consists of 18 residues. Amplification used 60 Vbeta primers and 13 Jbeta primers. Sequencing was performed with immunoSEQ multiplex PCR; in TCRdb, only in-frame clones are kept and a portion is missing. The table includes 95,000 or so clones, about three quarters detected once. Donors sampled were nominally healthy, though unrecorded immune exposures were likely. The TCR was taken from a woman in her forties or fifties in good health and CMV-seropositive. Material: PBMCs. The chain carries TRBV5-1 and TRBJ2-7; 9 nucleotides line up with TRBD1. The chain's CDR3 is CASSFFKGGTGRTYEQYF. The CDR3, as DNA: TGCGCCAGCAGCTTCTTCAAGGGGGGGACAGGGCGGACCTACGAGCAGTACTTC.